Presented here are 7 T cell receptor beta chains from one specimen sequenced in a study of blood T cells in healthy people across ages. A second about 7 to 11 cycle PCR used barcoded and J-beta primers. From the 5' RACE reads, TCRdb called clonotypes with MiXCR, one entry per CDR3 protein. The sample yields around 1.5 million distinct CDR3 sequences, 59% seen once. Source material: blood. The source is a man between 18 and 35 years old in good health.

The gene calls are TRBV2 and TRBJ1-5; the D gene is possibly TRBD1 (6 bases). Germline CDR1 SNHLY, CDR2 FYNNEI. The CDR3 loop spans 14 amino acids. V lost 6 bases and J 0 bases, leaving 9 bases between the germline ends. The CDR3 region is CASRDSNSNQPQHF. DNA for the CDR3: TGTGCCAGCAGGGACAGCAATAGCAATCAGCCCCAGCATTTT.

This chain joins TRBV7-2 and TRBJ2-7, with D unresolved. In germline, CDR1 is SGHTA, CDR2 FQGNSA. The CDR3 is made up of 18 amino acids. The V and J ends lost 0 bases and 3 bases respectively, with 21 bases between them. CDR3 nucleotides: TGTGCCAGCAGCTTAGCGGGATCGGGTCCGTCCTTGATCTACGAGCAGTACTTC. Protein sequence: CASSLAGSGPSLIYEQYF.

The chain carries TRBV20-1 and TRBJ2-7; D might be TRBD2 (6 bases). Trimming took off 2 bases at V and 3 bases at J, with 11 bases between the two ends. From germline, CDR1 is DFQATT and CDR2 SNEGSKA (reference sequence). The CDR3 spans 13 residues. CDR3 in amino acids: CSARLGGDYEQYF. In nucleotides, the CDR3 is TGCAGTGCTAGACTGGGCGGGGACTACGAGCAGTACTTC.

The chain links TRBV27 to TRBJ2-2, with D tentatively TRBD2 (5 bases). This CDR3 region has 15 residues. V lost 6 bases to trimming and J lost 3 bases, with 14 bases between them. Per the germline V gene, CDR1 is MNHEY and CDR2 is SMNVEV (reference sequence). CDR3 coding DNA: TGTGCCAGCAGGGGCCTAGGGAGCGACACCGGGGAGCTGTTTTTT. Its protein product is CASRGLGSDTGELFF.

The V and J genes are TRBV6-2 or TRBV6-3 and TRBJ2-2; weak D call: TRBD2 (5 bases). The CDR3 totals 14 residues. V lost 2 bases to trimming and J lost 7 bases, with 11 bases between them. Germline loops: CDR1 MNHEY, CDR2 SVGEGT. The CDR3 DNA is TGTGCCAGCAGTTACACCATTCGGGACGGGGAGCTGTTTTTT. Translating gives CASSYTIRDGELFF.

The rearrangement joins TRBV7-9 to TRBJ2-7, with TRBD2 identical over 11 bases. CDR1 is SEHNR and CDR2 is FQNEAQ in the germline V gene (reference sequence). This CDR3 region has 19 residues. The V segment lost 4 bases and the J segment 1 base; nucleotides outside the gene matches: 15. The CDR3 sequence is CASSSSSSGTSGASYEQYF. CDR3 sequence (DNA): TGTGCCAGCAGCTCTAGTTCCTCCGGGACTAGCGGAGCTTCCTACGAGCAGTACTTC.

This clonotype was picked up a small number of times. The chain has TRBV2 and TRBJ1-6; TRBD1 agrees at 10 bases. CDR1 and CDR2 (germline): SNHLY, FYNNEI. The CDR3 loop spans 17 amino acids. V was clipped by 7 bases and J by 1 base; unmatched bases: 7. As DNA, the CDR3 is TGTGCCAGCATCGGACAGGGGGAGAGGTCCTATAATTCACCCCTCCACTTT. Translation gives CASIGQGERSYNSPLHF.